The next 17 T cell receptor beta chains were all read from a single sample in a study of T cell responses to AZD1222 COVID-19 vaccine. Only in-frame clones appear in the TCRdb table, and some are missing; sequencing was by immunoSEQ multiplex PCR. The profile shows 140,000 to 150,000 clones, approximately 90% of them singletons. Sequencing used peripheral blood, obtained on day 0 of AZD1222 vaccination. The origin of the receptors is an adult in good health.

This clone has just one count. This chain links TRBV10-3 with TRBJ2-1, with 10 bases fitting TRBD2. The CDR3 runs to 16 residues. V shed 2 bases and J 5 bases; nucleotides not matched to a gene: 6. Germline values: CDR1 ENHRY, CDR2 SYGVKD. CDR3 region: CAISEQVLAGHNEQFF. CDR3 coding DNA: TGTGCCATCAGTGAGCAAGTACTAGCGGGACACAATGAGCAGTTCTTC.

The genes are TRBV5-4 and TRBJ1-6, with no clear D. Germline V CDR1 and CDR2: SGHNT, YYREEE (reference sequence). The CDR3 is 15 amino acids. Trimming stripped 4 bases from V and 5 bases from J, with 13 bases between. The CDR3 here is CASSPGILDNSPLHF. The CDR3 nucleotides read TGTGCCAGCAGCCCCGGGATCCTGGATAATTCACCCCTCCACTTT.

The J gene is TRBJ2-3, the V gene TRBV3-1 (or the pseudogene TRBV3-2); 11 nucleotides agree with TRBD2. This CDR3 has 20 residues. The germline V gene has CDR1 LGHDT and CDR2 YNNKEL (reference sequence). J was trimmed by 1 base and V by 3 bases; bases with no gene match: 15. CDR3 protein: CASSHAGTSGKGRGTDTQYF. The CDR3 DNA reads TGTGCCAGCAGCCATGCCGGGACTAGCGGAAAAGGAAGGGGCACAGATACGCAGTATTTT.

This clone was found once. This rearrangement joins TRBV5-6 to TRBJ2-7; 12 bases line up with TRBD2. CDR3 length: 17 amino acids. Germline V gene data show CDR1 as SGHDT and CDR2 as YYEEEE. After removal of 3 bases from V and 7 bases from J, the junction contained 14 bases not matched to a gene. CDR3 sequence reads: CASSSNILAGGPREQYF. CDR3 DNA: TGTGCCAGCAGCTCTAACATCCTAGCGGGAGGGCCGCGGGAGCAGTACTTC.

This chain uses TRBV5-6 with TRBJ1-2, with 7 positions matching TRBD1. V was pared by 2 bases and J by 6 bases, with 7 bases of the junction left unmatched. CDR3 length: 14 amino acids. Germline V gene lookup returns CDR1 SGHDT and CDR2 YYEEEE. CDR3 sequence reads: CASSLRGQDDGYTF. The CDR3 DNA reads as TGTGCCAGCAGCTTAAGGGGGCAGGATGATGGCTACACCTTC.

V gene TRBV9 combines with J gene TRBJ1-3; tentatively, D is TRBD1 (6 bases). CDR3 length: 16 amino acids. Germline-derived CDR1 and CDR2 are SGDLS and YYNGEE. Deletions cut 4 bases from V and 0 bases from J, with 14 bases between. The CDR3 protein is CASSQGGLSSGNTIYF. In DNA, the CDR3 is TGTGCCAGCAGCCAAGGGGGGCTAAGCTCTGGAAACACCATATATTTT.

This chain uses TRBV7-3 with TRBJ2-5; 9 nucleotides agree with TRBD2. There are 16 residues in the CDR3. The V gene end was trimmed by 1 base and the J gene end by 5 bases; junction bases not matched to a gene: 8. CDR1 SGHTA and CDR2 FQGTGA come from the germline V gene. CDR3 bases: TGTGCCAGCAGCTTAAATCCCGCCGCGGGAGGGGAGACCCAGTACTTC. Protein product: CASSLNPAAGGETQYF.

The chain carries TRBV10-3 and TRBJ2-3; TRBD2 aligns across 13 bases. The CDR3 is 16 amino acids. After removal of 7 bases from V and 2 bases from J, the junction contained 6 bases not matched to a gene. From germline, CDR1 is ENHRY and CDR2 SYGVKD. CDR3 nucleotides: TGTGCCATCAACGAACTAGCGGGAGGGACCACAGATACGCAGTATTTT. Translated, it gives CAINELAGGTTDTQYF.

The chain combines TRBV27 with TRBJ2-3, with D tentatively TRBD2 (5 bases). CDR1 MNHEY and CDR2 SMNVEV come from the germline V gene (reference sequence). The germline V and J ends were trimmed by 5 bases and 4 bases, with 16 bases remaining between them. The CDR3 loop spans 15 amino acids. The CDR3 DNA follows: TGTGCCAGCAGTCCCCTTAGGTCGAGGGCAGATACGCAGTATTTT. Residues: CASSPLRSRADTQYF.

This CDR3 reads CASSKRTGREGEQFF. The CDR3 bases are TGTGCCAGCAGTAAGAGGACTGGGCGTGAGGGCGAGCAGTTCTTC. The J gene is TRBJ2-1, the V gene TRBV28, with a tentative D call TRBD2 (5 bases). V was shortened by 5 bases and J by 10 bases, with 21 bases between the two germline ends. This CDR3 comprises 15 residues. CDR1 is MDHEN and CDR2 is SYDVKM in the germline V gene.

This chain links TRBV7-2 with TRBJ2-7; TRBD1 is a possible D gene (6 bases). This CDR3 has 14 residues. The germline V and J ends were trimmed by 3 bases and 2 bases, with 11 bases remaining between them. The germline gives CDR1 SGHTA, CDR2 FQGNSA. DNA of the CDR3: TGTGCCAGCAGCTTCTTACAGGGCGCCTACGAGCAGTACTTC. It yields the protein CASSFLQGAYEQYF.

The chain links TRBV28 to TRBJ2-7, with D uncertain. The CDR3 loop spans 13 amino acids. Per germline, CDR1 MDHEN and CDR2 SYDVKM. Trimming left V 6 bases short and J 0 bases short, with 9 bases between. CDR3 DNA: TGTGCCAGCAGAAAGGCAATCTCCTACGAGCAGTACTTC. It codes for CASRKAISYEQYF. The full variable domain, rest sourced from reference TRBV28 and TRBJ2-7, is DVKVTQSSRYLVKRTGEKVFLECVQDMDHENMFWYRQDPGLGLRLIYFSYDVKMKEKGDIPEGYSVSREKKERFSLILESASTNQTSMYLCASRKAISYEQYFGPGTRLTVT.

The V and J genes are TRBV28 and TRBJ1-4, with D perhaps matching TRBD1 (5 bases). Trimming removed 5 bases from V and 0 bases from J, with 16 bases in between. This CDR3 is built from 17 residues. CDR1 and CDR2 from the germline V gene are MDHEN and SYDVKM. The CDR3 DNA reads as TGTGCCAGCAGTGGCAACCATTTCAGGGCAACTAATGAAAAACTGTTTTTT. This gives the protein CASSGNHFRATNEKLFF.

V usage is TRBV7-9 and J usage is TRBJ2-7; D gene ambiguous. The germline CDR1 and CDR2 sequences are SEHNR and FQNEAQ (reference sequence). V was shortened by 2 bases and J by 6 bases, with 11 bases between the two germline ends. This CDR3 has 13 residues. CDR3 sequence (DNA): TGTGCCAGCAGCTTATCCCAGGAAGGCGAGCAGTACTTC. This encodes CASSLSQEGEQYF.

Written as DNA, the CDR3 is TGTGCCAGCAGTTCCCCGGGGGTGACATTGTACAATGAGCAGTTCTTC. Its translation: CASSSPGVTLYNEQFF. The chain uses TRBV6-5 and TRBJ2-1, with D tentatively TRBD2 (6 bases). CDR3 size: 16 residues. Trimming cost V 4 bases and J 4 bases, with 17 bases left between them. The germline V gene encodes CDR1 MNHEY and CDR2 SVGAGI.

This clone is a singleton in its sample. The V and J genes are TRBV7-8 and TRBJ1-1; D may be TRBD1 (5 bases). Trimming removed 5 bases from V and 9 bases from J, with 13 bases in between. CDR1 is SGHVS, CDR2 FQNEAQ, per germline. The CDR3 is 12 residues long. Written as DNA, the CDR3 is TGTGCCAGCAGCCCGATTTCAGGGAAAGCTTTCTTT. This translates into CASSPISGKAFF.

The J gene is TRBJ1-5, the V gene TRBV28; a weak D match, TRBD1 (6 bases). V lost 5 bases to trimming and J lost 4 bases, with 15 bases between them. The CDR3 sequence is 15 residues long. The germline CDR1 and CDR2 sequences are MDHEN and SYDVKM. For the CDR3, the DNA is TGTGCCAGCAGTCGCGGAGACAGGACAAATCAGCCCCAGCATTTT. Its protein product is CASSRGDRTNQPQHF.